These 26 T cell receptor beta chains share one sample of origin, sequenced in a study of T cell repertoires in cytomegalovirus infection. TCRdb ran MiXCR on the reads and lists one entry per CDR3 protein. In the table there are fewer than 200,000 distinct CDR3 sequences, roughly a fifth of which are singletons. Sequenced material: PBMCs. The source is a human donor in good health (CMV status not recorded). Some clones in this sample may be carry-over from other donors' samples.

This clonotype was detected many times. This chain joins TRBV7-6 and TRBJ2-3; 9 bases map to TRBD1. Trimming at V came to 5 bases and at J to 2 bases, leaving 5 bases not matched to a gene. Germline CDR1 SGHVS, CDR2 FNYEAQ. CDR3 size: 15 residues. The CDR3 bases are TGTGCCAGCAGCGACCGGACAGGGGCCACAGATACGCAGTATTTT. Protein: CASSDRTGATDTQYF.

This clonotype was seen repeatedly, ten times or more. J is TRBJ2-2 and V is TRBV7-2, with TRBD1 as a possible D gene (6 bases). Germline loops: CDR1 SGHTA, CDR2 FQGNSA. Trimming pared 4 bases from V and 4 bases from J, leaving 10 bases between. This CDR3 contains 14 residues. In nucleotides, the CDR3 is TGTGCCAGCAGCTCCGGACAGATCACCGGGGAGCTGTTTTTT. Residues: CASSSGQITGELFF.

V and J are TRBV27 and TRBJ1-2; a weak D match, TRBD1 (5 bases). Germline V gene data show CDR1 as MNHEY and CDR2 as SMNVEV (reference sequence). V lost 5 bases, J lost 0 bases, and 13 bases lay in between. The CDR3 sequence is 15 residues long. CDR3 sequence: CASSPGGEANYGYTF. In nucleotides, the CDR3 is TGTGCCAGCAGTCCGGGGGGAGAAGCTAACTATGGCTACACCTTC.

The table lists this clonotype with a few counts. The rearrangement uses TRBV2 and TRBJ1-2; D not certain. V lost 0 bases and J lost 2, with 13 bases in between. Germline CDR1 and CDR2: SNHLY and FYNNEI. The CDR3 consists of 16 residues. This CDR3 reads CASSEASGPLNYGYTF. CDR3 coding DNA: TGTGCCAGCAGTGAAGCAAGTGGGCCCCTCAACTATGGCTACACCTTC.

This clonotype has ten or more counts. This chain links TRBV7-2 with TRBJ1-5; a weak D match, TRBD1 (5 bases). The germline V gene has CDR1 SGHTA and CDR2 FQGNSA. The CDR3 is 14 amino acids. V lost 2 bases and J lost 6, with 11 bases in between. CDR3: CASSLSAGTQPQHF. CDR3 nucleotide sequence: TGTGCCAGCAGCTTAAGCGCAGGGACTCAGCCCCAGCATTTT.

This clonotype has just a few counts. J is TRBJ1-2 and V is TRBV4-3, with a weak D call TRBD1 (6 bases). This CDR3 is built from 17 residues. Trimming removed 7 bases from V and 5 bases from J, with 26 bases in between. CDR1 and CDR2 from the germline V gene are LGHNA and YSLEER. The CDR3 coding sequence is TGCGCCAGCACCGAAACCCGTTTGGGGGGCCAGACTTATGGCTACACCTTC. Translated, it gives CASTETRLGGQTYGYTF.

A few counts support this clonotype. This rearrangement joins TRBV29-1 to TRBJ1-2; tentatively, D is TRBD1 (6 bases). This CDR3 region has 13 residues. V gave up 4 bases and J gave up 4 bases, with 13 bases separating them. Germline CDR1 and CDR2: SQVTM and ANQGSEA. The DNA for the CDR3 is TGCAGCGTTGTCAGGGGAGGCCTCTATGGCTACACCTTC. It encodes CSVVRGGLYGYTF.

There are many counts of this clonotype. This chain joins TRBV6-5 and TRBJ1-6, with D unresolved. Trimming took 4 bases from V and 6 from J, leaving 4 bases between them. The CDR3 totals 12 residues. The germline CDR1 and CDR2 sequences are MNHEY and SVGAGI. The CDR3 loop is CASSFGNSPLHF. DNA of the CDR3: TGTGCCAGCAGTTTCGGTAATTCACCCCTCCACTTT.

The genes are TRBV11-2 and TRBJ2-2; D is ambiguous. The V end lost 1 base, the J end lost 1 base, and 10 bases lay between the germline ends. The germline V gene has CDR1 SGHAT and CDR2 FQNNGV. The CDR3 loop spans 16 amino acids. The CDR3 DNA is TGTGCCAGCAGCTTAGCCGCCGTACTGAACACCGGGGAGCTGTTTTTT. Its protein is CASSLAAVLNTGELFF.

This clonotype was seen only a few times. The V and J genes are TRBV7-8 and TRBJ1-1, with a weak D call TRBD1 (6 bases). The CDR3 extends over 15 amino acids. In germline, CDR1 is SGHVS, CDR2 FQNEAQ. With 0 bases removed from V and 2 bases from J, the gap between germline ends came to 10 bases. The CDR3 nucleotides read TGTGCCAGCAGCTTAGCGACGGGGGCTAACACTGAAGCTTTCTTT. Its translation is CASSLATGANTEAFF.

The chain is built from TRBV20-1 and TRBJ2-3, with D uncertain. Trimming left V 5 bases short and J 6 bases short, with 9 bases between. This CDR3 spans 11 amino acids. Germline assignment: CDR1 DFQATT and CDR2 SNEGSKA (reference sequence). This chain's CDR3 is CSAWQVDTQYF. The CDR3 DNA reads TGCAGTGCTTGGCAGGTGGATACGCAGTATTTT.

Ten or more counts support this clonotype. V usage is TRBV7-2 and J usage is TRBJ1-2, with D unclear. V shed 1 base and J shed 8 bases, with 11 bases lying between them. The CDR3 has 13 residues. Looked up from germline, CDR1 is SGHTA and CDR2 is FQGNSA. CDR3 sequence: CASSLGTFGGYTF. The CDR3 DNA follows: TGTGCCAGCAGCTTAGGAACCTTCGGGGGCTACACCTTC.

The V gene is TRBV14, the J gene TRBJ2-1; 7 bases line up with TRBD2. The CDR3 contains 14 residues. V shed 3 bases, J shed 5 bases, and the junction held 4 bases outside the gene matches. The germline CDR1 and CDR2 sequences are SGHDN and FVKESK. In nucleotides, the CDR3 is TGTGCCAGCAGCCAGTCTAGCGGCGACAATGAGCAGTTCTTC. Protein sequence: CASSQSSGDNEQFF.

This clonotype was seen a few times. V gene TRBV12-3 or TRBV12-4 combines with J gene TRBJ1-3; 7 bases match TRBD1. The CDR3 extends over 15 amino acids. Unmatched junction bases numbered 6, after V lost 5 bases and J lost 2 bases. Here the CDR3 DNA reads TGTGCCAGCAGTCCCACAGGGGCTCCTGGAAACACCATATATTTT. As protein: CASSPTGAPGNTIYF.

This clonotype has ten or more counts. This chain uses TRBV7-2 with TRBJ2-4; 8 bases align to TRBD1. The CDR3 covers 16 residues. The germline V gene has CDR1 SGHTA and CDR2 FQGNSA. With V trimmed by 4 bases and J by 5 bases, 10 bases remained unmatched. The CDR3 DNA reads as TGTGCCAGCAGCTCCCAGGACAGGGCTGTCGAAAACATTCAGTACTTC. Translation: CASSSQDRAVENIQYF.

This chain connects TRBV30 to TRBJ2-3, with 8 bases fitting TRBD1. The CDR3 sequence is 14 residues long. In germline, CDR1 is GTSNPN, CDR2 SVGIG (reference sequence). Germline trimming cut 5 bases from V and 3 bases from J; bases unmatched to any gene: 7. CDR3 bases: TGTGCCTGGGGACAGGGCGCATGGACAGATACGCAGTATTTT. Translated: CAWGQGAWTDTQYF.

Only a few counts were recorded for this clonotype. The V and J genes are TRBV7-9 and TRBJ2-7; 8 nucleotides align to TRBD1. Germline V gene lookup returns CDR1 SEHNR and CDR2 FQNEAQ (reference sequence). This CDR3 is 14 amino acids long. Unmatched junction bases numbered 8, after V lost 5 bases and J lost 5 bases. CDR3 nucleotides: TGTGCCAGCAGCACCCGCGGACAGGGCGACGAGCAGTACTTC. It yields the protein CASSTRGQGDEQYF.

V usage is TRBV6-1 and J usage is TRBJ1-2; D uncertain. Germline CDR1 and CDR2: MNHNS and SASEGT. Deletions cut 0 bases from V and 4 bases from J, with 21 bases between. CDR3 size: 18 residues. CDR3 nucleotide sequence: TGTGCCAGCAGTGAAGCGGGGTTTTATACAAAAAGGGTCTATGGCTACACCTTC. This codes for CASSEAGFYTKRVYGYTF.

This rearrangement joins TRBV2 to TRBJ2-1; tentatively, D is TRBD1 (5 bases). Deletions cut 4 bases from V and 0 bases from J, with 19 bases between. Germline V gene lookup returns CDR1 SNHLY and CDR2 FYNNEI. The CDR3 sequence is 18 residues long. In DNA, the CDR3 is TGTGCCAGCAGTGGTTCATGGGGCGGATCCAGCTCCTACAATGAGCAGTTCTTC. Translating gives CASSGSWGGSSSYNEQFF.

Many counts were recorded for this clonotype. An end of the junction differs from the germline gene, which may be a read error. The chain recombines TRBV7-2 with TRBJ1-6; D unclear. The CDR3 covers 20 residues. Looked up from germline, CDR1 is SGHTA and CDR2 is FQGNSA. In nucleotides, the CDR3 is TGTGCCAGCAGCCTAGCGCCGAATTCCGGCAGAAGCTCCTATAATTCACCCCTCCACTTT. Protein sequence: CASSLAPNSGRSSYNSPLHF.

The sample holds a few counts of this clonotype. V and J are TRBV19 and TRBJ2-1; 8 bases fit TRBD1. V dropped 4 bases and J dropped 5; count of bases not matched to a gene: 7. The CDR3 is 15 residues long. Germline-derived CDR1 and CDR2 are LNHDA and SQIVND (reference sequence). CDR3 sequence reads: CASSTGQGAHNEQFF. The CDR3, as DNA: TGTGCCAGTAGTACCGGACAGGGCGCTCACAATGAGCAGTTCTTC.

Many counts were recorded for this clonotype. The chain employs TRBV7-2 and TRBJ2-2, with D possibly being TRBD1 or TRBD2 (5 bases each). Trimming removed 5 bases at V and 4 bases at J, with 11 bases between. CDR1 and CDR2 (germline): SGHTA, FQGNSA. The CDR3 runs 14 residues. The CDR3 bases are TGTGCCAGCAGCCGGGACCTGGGCACCGGGGAGCTGTTTTTT. Translated, it gives CASSRDLGTGELFF. The complete variable domain, with remaining parts taken from reference TRBV7-2 and TRBJ2-2, reads GAGVSQSPSNKVTEKGKDVELRCDPISGHTALYWYRQSLGQGLEFLIYFQGNSAPDKSGLPSDRFSAERTGGSVSTLTIQRTQQEDSAVYLCASSRDLGTGELFFGEGSRLTVL.

The CDR3 region is CASSGGSLSYNEQFF. DNA of the CDR3: TGTGCCAGCAGCGGCGGGTCCCTCTCCTACAATGAGCAGTTCTTC. The chain carries TRBV6-1 and TRBJ2-1; tentatively, D is TRBD2 (5 bases). The germline V gene encodes CDR1 MNHNS and CDR2 SASEGT. Trimming shortened V by 6 bases and J by 0 bases, and 12 bases separated the two germline ends. CDR3 length: 15 residues.

The V gene is TRBV7-2, the J gene TRBJ2-7; TRBD1 is a possible D gene (5 bases). Germline values: CDR1 SGHTA, CDR2 FQGNSA. The CDR3 consists of 12 residues. Trimming left V 5 bases short and J 3 bases short, with 8 bases between. The CDR3 DNA reads as TGTGCCAGCAGCGCTACAGGCTACGAGCAGTACTTC. This gives the protein CASSATGYEQYF.

The chain employs TRBV6-2 or TRBV6-3 and TRBJ1-1; unclear D gene. Trimming removed 2 bases from V and 5 bases from J, with 18 bases in between. The CDR3 spans 16 residues. CDR1 is MNHEY and CDR2 is SVGEGT in the germline V gene. The CDR3 region has the DNA TGTGCCAGCAGTTACGTTAGTGTCAGTTCGAGGACTGAAGCTTTCTTT. It translates to CASSYVSVSSRTEAFF.

The chain combines TRBV7-3 with TRBJ2-2; 7 nucleotides align to TRBD2. This CDR3 spans 13 amino acids. The germline V gene encodes CDR1 SGHTA and CDR2 FQGTGA. V lost 5 bases to trimming and J lost 7 bases; unmatched junction nucleotides: 4. DNA for the CDR3: TGTGCCAGCAGCCCGGGGGGAGACGGGGAGCTGTTTTTT. This translates into CASSPGGDGELFF.